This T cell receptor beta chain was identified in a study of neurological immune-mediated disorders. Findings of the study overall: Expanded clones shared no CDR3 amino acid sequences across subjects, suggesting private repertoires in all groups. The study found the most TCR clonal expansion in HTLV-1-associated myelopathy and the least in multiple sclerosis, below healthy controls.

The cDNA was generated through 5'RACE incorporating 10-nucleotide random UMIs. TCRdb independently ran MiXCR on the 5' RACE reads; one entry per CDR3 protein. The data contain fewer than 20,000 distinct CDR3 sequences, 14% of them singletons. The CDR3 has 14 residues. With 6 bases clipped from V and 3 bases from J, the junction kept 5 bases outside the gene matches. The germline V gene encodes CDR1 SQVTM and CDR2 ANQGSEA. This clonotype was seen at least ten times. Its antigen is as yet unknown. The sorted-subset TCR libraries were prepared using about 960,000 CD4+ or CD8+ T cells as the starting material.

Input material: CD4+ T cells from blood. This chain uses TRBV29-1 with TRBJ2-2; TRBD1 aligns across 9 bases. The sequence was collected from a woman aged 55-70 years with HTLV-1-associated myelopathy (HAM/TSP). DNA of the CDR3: TGCAGCGTCCAAAGGACAGGGGACACCGGGGAGCTGTTTTTT. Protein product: CSVQRTGDTGELFF.